This T cell receptor (beta chain) was captured by sequencing in a study of T cell responses to AZD1222 COVID-19 vaccine. Data came from immunoSEQ multiplex PCR; TCRdb stores just in-frame clones and leaves some out. The data show about 100,000 clones, with roughly 93% seen just once and 5% held by the top ten. The CDR3 runs to 17 residues. Trimming cost V 0 bases and J 3 bases; bases outside gene matches: 9. Germline assignment: CDR1 LGHDT and CDR2 YNNKEL (reference sequence). The sequencing here drew on peripheral blood, taken on day 0 of AZD1222 vaccination. The TCR comes from an adult in good health. This rearrangement joins TRBV3-1 (or the pseudogene TRBV3-2) to TRBJ1-1, with 8 bases matching TRBD1. CDR3 in amino acids: CASSQEGRGRSYTEAFF. CDR3 DNA: TGTGCCAGCAGCCAAGAAGGCAGGGGGCGATCGTACACTGAAGCTTTCTTT.